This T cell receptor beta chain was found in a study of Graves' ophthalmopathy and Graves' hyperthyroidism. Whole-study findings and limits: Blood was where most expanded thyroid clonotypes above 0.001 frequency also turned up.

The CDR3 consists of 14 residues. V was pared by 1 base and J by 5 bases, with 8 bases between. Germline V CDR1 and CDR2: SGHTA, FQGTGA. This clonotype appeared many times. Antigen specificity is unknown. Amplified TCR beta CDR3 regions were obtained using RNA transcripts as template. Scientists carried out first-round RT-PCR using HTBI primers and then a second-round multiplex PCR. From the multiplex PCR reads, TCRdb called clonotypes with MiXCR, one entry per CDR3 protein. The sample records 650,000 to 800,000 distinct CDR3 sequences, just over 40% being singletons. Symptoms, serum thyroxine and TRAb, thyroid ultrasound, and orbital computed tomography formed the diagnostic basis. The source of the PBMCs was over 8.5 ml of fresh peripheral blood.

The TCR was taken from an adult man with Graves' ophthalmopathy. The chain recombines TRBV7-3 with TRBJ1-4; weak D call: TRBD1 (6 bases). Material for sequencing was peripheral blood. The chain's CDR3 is CASSLNGQNEKLFF. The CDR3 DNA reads TGTGCCAGCAGCTTAAACGGACAGAATGAAAAACTGTTTTTT.